This T cell receptor (beta chain) was sequenced for a study of T-cell reconstitution after alpha-beta-depleted transplantation in children. CDR3 length: 15 amino acids. From germline, CDR1 is SGHNT and CDR2 YYREEE (reference sequence). The ends were cut back, 3 bases at V and 1 base at J, with 10 bases in the middle. Construction of the TCRbeta library involved unique molecular identifiers. Each CDR3 protein is one row after TCRdb ran MiXCR on the PCR reads. The repertoire has 45,000 or so distinct CDR3 sequences, around 53% of them found once; the top ten carry roughly two fifths. This chain connects TRBV5-4 to TRBJ2-2, with a possible D match to TRBD1 (5 bases). The material sequenced was peripheral blood, taken before TCRalphabeta/CD19-depleted stem cell transplant. The sequence derives from a boy in the first two years of life with SCID, due to receive a stem cell transplant. CDR3 in amino acids: CASSWLRGNTGELFF. The CDR3 DNA is TGTGCCAGCAGCTGGCTTAGGGGGAACACCGGGGAGCTGTTTTTT.